This T cell receptor (beta chain) originates from a study of T cell repertoires in cytomegalovirus infection. Overall study context: In public TCR beta signatures, there were indications of both CMV infection and matching HLA type.

In its sample, this clonotype was seen a few times. Its target is unknown. Regarding the study as a whole: The response measured ex vivo was dominated by TCR beta clonotypes (HLA-C-restricted and CMV-specific).

One entry per CDR3 protein results from TCRdb running MiXCR on the reads. The table shows 180,000 or so distinct CDR3 sequences, with 17% occurring only once. The receptor was isolated from a human donor in good health (CMV status not recorded). Some clones in this sample may be carry-over from other donors' samples. The sequencing input was CD8+ T cells from PBMCs.

Here the CDR3 reads CASSHGTPEAFF. The CDR3 coding sequence is TGTGCCAGCAGCCATGGGACTCCTGAAGCTTTCTTT. The rearrangement joins TRBV7-9 to TRBJ1-1, with a possible D match to TRBD1 (5 bases). CDR1 and CDR2 from the germline V gene are SEHNR and FQNEAQ (reference sequence). Trimming removed 5 bases at V and 6 bases at J, with 10 bases between. The length of the CDR3 is 12 residues. Filled out from reference TRBV7-9 and TRBJ1-1, the complete variable domain reads DTGVSQNPRHKITKRGQNVTFRCDPISEHNRLYWYRQTLGQGPEFLTYFQNEAQLEKSRLLSDRFSAERPKGSFSTLEIQRTEQGDSAMYLCASSHGTPEAFFGQGTRLTVV.